A single sample gave rise to the 16 T cell receptor beta chains below, sequenced in a study of T cell repertoires in cytomegalovirus infection. The antigens of these receptors remain unknown. Using its own MiXCR run on the reads, TCRdb lists one record per CDR3 protein. The sample yields about 60,000 distinct CDR3 sequences, roughly 20% seen once. Sequencing used CD8+ T cells from cultured PBMCs, obtained from culture after CMV antigen stimulation. All receptors derive from a human donor in good health (CMV status not recorded). Some clones in this sample may be carry-over from other donors' samples.

This clonotype showed up just a few times. The chain uses TRBV5-5 and TRBJ2-1, with a weak D call TRBD2 (7 bases). The V end lost 0 bases, the J end lost 9 bases, and 19 bases lay between the germline ends. CDR3 size: 16 residues. Looked up from germline, CDR1 is SGHKS and CDR2 is YYEKEE (reference sequence). CDR3 loop: CASSLVWGGAVGEQFF. CDR3 nucleotides: TGTGCCAGCAGCTTGGTCTGGGGGGGGGCCGTCGGTGAGCAGTTCTTC.

The V call is TRBV28, the J call TRBJ2-7; D perhaps matches TRBD1 (5 bases). Germline lookup yields CDR1 MDHEN and CDR2 SYDVKM. V was clipped by 3 bases and J by 6 bases, with 9 bases between them. The CDR3 contains 12 residues. The CDR3 loop is CASSLQGREQYF. As DNA, the CDR3 is TGTGCCAGCAGTTTGCAGGGTCGCGAGCAGTACTTC.

The chain recombines TRBV7-9 with TRBJ2-3; TRBD2 aligns across 14 bases. The CDR3 sequence is 18 residues long. Germline-derived CDR1 and CDR2 are SEHNR and FQNEAQ (reference sequence). Unmatched junction bases numbered 6, after V lost 2 bases and J lost 2 bases. The CDR3 spells CASSLPGLAGASTDTQYF. The CDR3 DNA sequence: TGTGCCAGCAGCTTACCGGGACTAGCGGGGGCTTCCACAGATACGCAGTATTTT.

This clonotype showed up many times. This chain uses TRBV27 with TRBJ2-1, with TRBD2 identical over 14 bases. The CDR3 loop spans 21 amino acids. J gave up 0 bases and V 1 base, and 11 bases lay outside the gene matches. Germline V gene sequence: CDR1 MNHEY, CDR2 SMNVEV (reference sequence). The DNA for the CDR3 is TGTGCCAGCAGTTTATGGAGGGGACTAGCGGGAGATGGAAGCTCCTACAATGAGCAGTTCTTC. Residues: CASSLWRGLAGDGSSYNEQFF.

This clonotype was seen a few times. The rearrangement joins TRBV7-2 to TRBJ1-2; 7 nucleotides line up with TRBD1. The CDR3 has 14 amino acids. Germline CDR1 SGHTA, CDR2 FQGNSA. With 5 bases clipped from V and 4 bases from J, the junction kept 7 bases outside the gene matches. The CDR3 reads CASSQGGTGYGYTF. DNA of the CDR3: TGTGCCAGCAGCCAGGGGGGAACGGGCTATGGCTACACCTTC.

The CDR3 bases are TGTGCCAGCAGCTTAGGGCAGAACTATGGCTACACCTTC. This sequence encodes CASSLGQNYGYTF. J is TRBJ1-2 and V is TRBV7-9; D is uncertain. Trimming stripped 1 base from V and 2 bases from J, with 5 bases between. This CDR3 has 13 amino acids. Germline V gene sequence: CDR1 SEHNR, CDR2 FQNEAQ (reference sequence).

This rearrangement joins TRBV11-1 to TRBJ2-1; TRBD2 agrees at 14 bases. The CDR3 is 16 amino acids. Trimming took 2 bases from V and 8 from J; bases not matched to a gene: 5. Germline V gene data show CDR1 as SGHAT and CDR2 as FQDESV (reference sequence). CDR3 protein: CASSLTTSGRADEQFF. CDR3 nucleotide sequence: TGTGCCAGCAGCTTAACGACTAGCGGGAGGGCGGATGAGCAGTTCTTC. The full variable domain, rest sourced from reference TRBV11-1 and TRBJ2-1, is EAEVAQSPRYKITEKSQAVAFWCDPISGHATLYWYRQILGQGPELLVQFQDESVVDDSQLPKDRFSAERLKGVDSTLKIQPAELGDSAMYLCASSLTTSGRADEQFFGPGTRLTVL.

This clonotype was counted only a few times. The rearrangement links TRBV11-3 to TRBJ2-1; tentatively, D is TRBD1 or TRBD2 (6 bases each). The V end lost 0 bases, the J end lost 3 bases, and 12 bases lay between the germline ends. CDR1 is SGHNT and CDR2 is YENEEA in the germline V gene. This CDR3 is built from 16 residues. The CDR3 here is CASSLDGGGGYNEQFF. In DNA form, the CDR3 reads TGTGCCAGCAGCTTAGATGGAGGGGGTGGCTACAATGAGCAGTTCTTC.

The chain is built from TRBV7-9 and TRBJ2-7; TRBD2 is a possible D gene (6 bases). The CDR3 consists of 12 residues. Trimming cost V 3 bases and J 6 bases, with 9 bases left between them. The germline V gene has CDR1 SEHNR and CDR2 FQNEAQ (reference sequence). The CDR3 DNA reads TGTGCCAGCAGCTTGGAGGGGTTCGAGCAGTACTTC. Its protein product is CASSLEGFEQYF. Full variable domain (remainder filled in from reference TRBV7-9 and TRBJ2-7): DTGVSQNPRHKITKRGQNVTFRCDPISEHNRLYWYRQTLGQGPEFLTYFQNEAQLEKSRLLSDRFSAERPKGSFSTLEIQRTEQGDSAMYLCASSLEGFEQYFGPGTRLTVT.

This clonotype occurred a few times. The chain recombines TRBV12-3 or TRBV12-4 with TRBJ2-1; 7 positions agree with TRBD1. The CDR3 is 15 amino acids. V lost 5 bases and J lost 5; bases outside the gene matches: 9. This CDR3 reads CASSPSRGNHNEQFF. The CDR3 DNA follows: TGTGCCAGCAGTCCCTCCAGGGGGAACCACAATGAGCAGTTCTTC.

The chain carries TRBV7-9 and TRBJ1-5, with TRBD1 matching 9 bases. The CDR3 totals 16 residues. Germline-derived CDR1 and CDR2 are SEHNR and FQNEAQ (reference sequence). V shed 4 bases and J 5 bases; nucleotides not matched to a gene: 9. The CDR3 loop reads CASSSSGTGRDQPQHF. The CDR3, as DNA: TGTGCCAGCAGCTCATCCGGGACAGGGCGTGATCAGCCCCAGCATTTT.

The rearrangement uses TRBV6-5 and TRBJ2-1; D ambiguous. The CDR3 runs to 13 residues. Germline V gene lookup returns CDR1 MNHEY and CDR2 SVGAGI. The germline V and J ends were trimmed by 2 bases and 7 bases, with 9 bases remaining between them. CDR3 loop: CASSYQGMNEQFF. The CDR3 DNA reads as TGTGCCAGCAGTTACCAAGGTATGAATGAGCAGTTCTTC.

The rearrangement links TRBV6-2 or TRBV6-3 to TRBJ2-2, with no clear D. Per germline, CDR1 MNHEY and CDR2 SVGEGT. V shed 0 bases and J shed 2 bases, with 7 bases lying between them. The CDR3 is made up of 15 amino acids. This CDR3 is CASSYSLKNTGELFF. Written as DNA, the CDR3 is TGTGCCAGCAGTTACTCGTTGAAAAACACCGGGGAGCTGTTTTTT.

The table lists this clonotype with many counts. The genes are TRBV7-3 and TRBJ2-3; D is undetermined. Germline V gives CDR1 SGHTA, CDR2 FQGTGA. This CDR3 region has 13 residues. Between the trimmed V and J ends, which lost 1 base and 4 bases, there was a span of 6 bases. As DNA, the CDR3 is TGTGCCAGCAGCTTAAAGGTTTCAGATACGCAGTATTTT. This encodes CASSLKVSDTQYF. The whole variable domain, filled in from reference TRBV7-3 and TRBJ2-3, reads GAGVSQTPSNKVTEKGKYVELRCDPISGHTALYWYRQSLGQGPEFLIYFQGTGAADDSGLPNDRFFAVRPEGSVSTLKIQRTERGDSAVYLCASSLKVSDTQYFGPGTRLTVL.

The chain recombines TRBV19 with TRBJ2-1; TRBD2 matches 9 bases. This CDR3 spans 15 amino acids. Germline V gene sequence: CDR1 LNHDA, CDR2 SQIVND (reference sequence). Losses at the gene ends were 4 bases for V and 4 bases for J; bases not matched to a gene: 5. The CDR3, as DNA: TGTGCCAGTAGTAGGTCTAGCGGGGAGTACAATGAGCAGTTCTTC. It is translated as CASSRSSGEYNEQFF.

This clonotype was seen only a few times. The V and J genes are TRBV5-4 and TRBJ1-1; no clear D. This CDR3 has 15 residues. With 0 bases removed from V and 0 bases from J, the gap between germline ends came to 9 bases. Per germline, CDR1 SGHNT and CDR2 YYREEE (reference sequence). The CDR3 DNA sequence: TGTGCCAGCAGCTTGGGGGGATTCATGAACACTGAAGCTTTCTTT. Its translation is CASSLGGFMNTEAFF.